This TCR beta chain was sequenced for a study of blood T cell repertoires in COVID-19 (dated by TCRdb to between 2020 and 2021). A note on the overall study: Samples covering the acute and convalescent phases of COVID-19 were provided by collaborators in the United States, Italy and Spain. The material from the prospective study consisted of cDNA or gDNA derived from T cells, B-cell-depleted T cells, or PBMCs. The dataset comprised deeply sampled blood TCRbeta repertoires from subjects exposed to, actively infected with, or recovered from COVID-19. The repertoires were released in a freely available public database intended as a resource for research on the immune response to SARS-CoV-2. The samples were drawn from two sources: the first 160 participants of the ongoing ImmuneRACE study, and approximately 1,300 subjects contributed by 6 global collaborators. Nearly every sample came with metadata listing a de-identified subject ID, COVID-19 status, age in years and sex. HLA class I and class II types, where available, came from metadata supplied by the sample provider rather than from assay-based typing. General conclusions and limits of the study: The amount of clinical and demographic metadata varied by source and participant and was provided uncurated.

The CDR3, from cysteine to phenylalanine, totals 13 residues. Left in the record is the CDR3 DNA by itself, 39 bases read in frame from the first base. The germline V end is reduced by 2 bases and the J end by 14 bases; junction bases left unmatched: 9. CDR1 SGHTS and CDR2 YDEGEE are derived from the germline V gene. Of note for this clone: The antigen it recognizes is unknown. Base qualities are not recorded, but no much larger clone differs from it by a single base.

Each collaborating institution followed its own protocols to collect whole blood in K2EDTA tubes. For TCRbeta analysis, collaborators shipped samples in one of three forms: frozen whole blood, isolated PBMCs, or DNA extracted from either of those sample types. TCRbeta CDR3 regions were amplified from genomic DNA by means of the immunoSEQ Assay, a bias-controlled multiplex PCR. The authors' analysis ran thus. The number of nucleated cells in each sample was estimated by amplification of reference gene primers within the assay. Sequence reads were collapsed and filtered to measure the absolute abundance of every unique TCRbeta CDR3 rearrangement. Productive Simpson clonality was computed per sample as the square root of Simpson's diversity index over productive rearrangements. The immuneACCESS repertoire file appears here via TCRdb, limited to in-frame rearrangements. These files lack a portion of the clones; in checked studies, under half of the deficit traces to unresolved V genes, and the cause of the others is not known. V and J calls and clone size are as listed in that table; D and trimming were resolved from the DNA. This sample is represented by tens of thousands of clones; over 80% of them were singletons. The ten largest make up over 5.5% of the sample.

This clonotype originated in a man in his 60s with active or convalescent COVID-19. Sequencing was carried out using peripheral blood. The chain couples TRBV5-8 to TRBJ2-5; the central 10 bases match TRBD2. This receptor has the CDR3 CASSFHGGTSVYF. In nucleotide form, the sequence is TGTGCCAGCAGCTTTCACGGAGGGACTAGCGTCTACTTC.